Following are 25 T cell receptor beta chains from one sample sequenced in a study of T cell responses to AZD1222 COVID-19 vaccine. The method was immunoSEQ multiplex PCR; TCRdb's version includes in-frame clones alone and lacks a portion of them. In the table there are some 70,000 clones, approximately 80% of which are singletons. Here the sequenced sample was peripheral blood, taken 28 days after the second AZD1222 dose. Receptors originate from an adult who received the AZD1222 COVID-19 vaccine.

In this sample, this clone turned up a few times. In DNA form, the CDR3 reads TGCAGCGCCACTAGTTCCTCCTACGAGCAGTACTTC. Protein product: CSATSSSYEQYF. The chain has TRBV29-1 and TRBJ2-7; perhaps TRBD2 as D (5 bases). Germline CDR1 and CDR2: SQVTM and ANQGSEA. The V and J ends lost 7 bases and 0 bases respectively, with 10 bases between them. The CDR3 loop spans 12 amino acids.

The CDR3 loop reads CASSLVTGATNTEAFF. The CDR3 region has the DNA TGTGCCAGCAGCTTAGTTACAGGGGCCACGAACACTGAAGCTTTCTTT. The chain employs TRBV7-2 and TRBJ1-1; 7 positions agree with TRBD1. CDR1 and CDR2 from the germline V gene are SGHTA and FQGNSA. The CDR3 is 16 residues long. The trim removed 1 base at V and 1 base at J, leaving 6 bases unmatched. The whole variable domain, remainder taken from reference TRBV7-2 and TRBJ1-1, is GAGVSQSPSNKVTEKGKDVELRCDPISGHTALYWYRQSLGQGLEFLIYFQGNSAPDKSGLPSDRFSAERTGGSVSTLTIQRTQQEDSAVYLCASSLVTGATNTEAFFGQGTRLTVV.

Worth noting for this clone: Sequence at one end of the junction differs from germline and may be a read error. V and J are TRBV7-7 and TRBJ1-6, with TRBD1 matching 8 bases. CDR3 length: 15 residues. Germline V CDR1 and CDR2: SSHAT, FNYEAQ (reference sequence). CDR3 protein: CASSLDGTGNSPLHF. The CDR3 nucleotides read TGTGCTAGCAGCTTAGATGGGACAGGAAATTCACCCCTCCACTTT.

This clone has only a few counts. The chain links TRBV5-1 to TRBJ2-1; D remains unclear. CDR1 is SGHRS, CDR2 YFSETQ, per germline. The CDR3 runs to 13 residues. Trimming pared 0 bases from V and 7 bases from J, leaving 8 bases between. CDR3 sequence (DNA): TGCGCCAGCAGCTTGGTAGGTGTGAATGAGCAGTTCTTC. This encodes CASSLVGVNEQFF.

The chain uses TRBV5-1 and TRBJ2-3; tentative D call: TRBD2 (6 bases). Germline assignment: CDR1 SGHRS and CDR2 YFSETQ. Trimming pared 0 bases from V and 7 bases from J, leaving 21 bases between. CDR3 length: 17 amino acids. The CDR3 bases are TGCGCCAGCAGCTTGGTGGCGGGGCTCCCTCAGGGTAATACGCAGTATTTT. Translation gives CASSLVAGLPQGNTQYF.

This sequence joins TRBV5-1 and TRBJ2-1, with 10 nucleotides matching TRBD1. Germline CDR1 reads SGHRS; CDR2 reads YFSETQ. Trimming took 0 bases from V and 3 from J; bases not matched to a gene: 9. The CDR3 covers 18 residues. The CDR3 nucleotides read TGCGCCAGCAGCTTGGACCTGTATGGACAGGGGGGCTACAATGAGCAGTTCTTC. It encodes CASSLDLYGQGGYNEQFF. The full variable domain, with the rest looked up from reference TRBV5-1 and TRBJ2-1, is KAGVTQTPRYLIKTRGQQVTLSCSPISGHRSVSWYQQTPGQGLQFLFEYFSETQRNKGNFPGRFSGRQFSNSRSEMNVSTLELGDSALYLCASSLDLYGQGGYNEQFFGPGTRLTVL.

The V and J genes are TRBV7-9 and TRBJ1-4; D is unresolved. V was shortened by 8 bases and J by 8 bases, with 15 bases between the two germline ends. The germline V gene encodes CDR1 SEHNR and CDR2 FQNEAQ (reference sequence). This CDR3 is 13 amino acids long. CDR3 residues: CASGATSEEKLFF. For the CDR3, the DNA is TGTGCCAGCGGTGCGACAAGTGAGGAAAAACTGTTTTTT.

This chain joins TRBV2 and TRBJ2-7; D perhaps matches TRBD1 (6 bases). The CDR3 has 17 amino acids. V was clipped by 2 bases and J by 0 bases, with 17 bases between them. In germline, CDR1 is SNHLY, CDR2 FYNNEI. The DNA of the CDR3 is TGTGCCAGCAGTGAATGGCAGGACAGAGCTGGCTCCTACGAGCAGTACTTC. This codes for CASSEWQDRAGSYEQYF.

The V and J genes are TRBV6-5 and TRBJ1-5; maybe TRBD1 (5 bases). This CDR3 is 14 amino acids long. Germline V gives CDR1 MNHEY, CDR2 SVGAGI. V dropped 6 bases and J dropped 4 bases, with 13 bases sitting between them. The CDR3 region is CASSPGRTNQPQHF. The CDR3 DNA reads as TGTGCCAGCAGCCCGGGACGGACGAATCAGCCCCAGCATTTT.

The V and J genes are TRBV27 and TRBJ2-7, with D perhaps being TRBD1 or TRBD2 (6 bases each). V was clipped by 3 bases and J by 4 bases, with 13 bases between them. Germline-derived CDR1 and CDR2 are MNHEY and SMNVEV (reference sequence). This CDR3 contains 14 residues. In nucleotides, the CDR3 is TGTGCCAGCAGTTTCGGTGGGGGGCGATACGAGCAGTACTTC. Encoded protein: CASSFGGGRYEQYF.

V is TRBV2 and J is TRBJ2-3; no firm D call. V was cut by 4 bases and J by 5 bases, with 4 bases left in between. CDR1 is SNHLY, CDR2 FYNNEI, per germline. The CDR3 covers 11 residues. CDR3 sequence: CASSAKDTQYF. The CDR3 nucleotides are TGTGCCAGCAGTGCGAAAGATACGCAGTATTTT.

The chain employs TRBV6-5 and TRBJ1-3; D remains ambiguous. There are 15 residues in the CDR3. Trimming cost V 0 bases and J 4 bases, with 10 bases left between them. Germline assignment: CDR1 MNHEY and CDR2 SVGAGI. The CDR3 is CASSYSASRGNTIYF. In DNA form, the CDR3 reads TGTGCCAGCAGTTACTCGGCGTCCCGGGGAAACACCATATATTTT.

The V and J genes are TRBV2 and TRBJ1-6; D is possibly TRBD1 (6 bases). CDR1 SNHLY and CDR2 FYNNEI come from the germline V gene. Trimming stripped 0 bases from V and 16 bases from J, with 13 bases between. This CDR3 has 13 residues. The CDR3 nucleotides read TGTGCCAGCAGTGAAGCGCCCGGGGGGCCACTCCACTTT. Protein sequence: CASSEAPGGPLHF.

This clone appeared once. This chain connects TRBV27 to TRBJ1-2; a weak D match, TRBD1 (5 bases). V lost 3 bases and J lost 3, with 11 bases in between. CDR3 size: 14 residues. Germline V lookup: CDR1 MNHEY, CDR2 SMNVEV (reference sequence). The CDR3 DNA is TGTGCCAGCAGTTTTAGTGGGGGACACTATGGCTACACCTTC. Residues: CASSFSGGHYGYTF.

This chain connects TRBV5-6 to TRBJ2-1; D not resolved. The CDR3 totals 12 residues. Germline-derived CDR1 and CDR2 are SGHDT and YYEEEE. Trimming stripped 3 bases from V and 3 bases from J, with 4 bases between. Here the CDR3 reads CASSYFYNEQFF. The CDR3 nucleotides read TGTGCCAGCAGCTACTTCTACAATGAGCAGTTCTTC.

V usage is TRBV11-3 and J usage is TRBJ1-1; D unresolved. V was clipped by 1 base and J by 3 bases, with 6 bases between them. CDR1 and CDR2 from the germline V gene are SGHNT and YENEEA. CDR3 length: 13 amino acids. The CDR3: CASSLVQHTEAFF. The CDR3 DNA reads TGTGCCAGCAGCTTAGTACAGCACACTGAAGCTTTCTTT. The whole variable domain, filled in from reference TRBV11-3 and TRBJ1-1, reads EAGVVQSPRYKIIEKKQPVAFWCNPISGHNTLYWYLQNLGQGPELLIRYENEEAVDDSQLPKDRFSAERLKGVDSTLKIQPAELGDSAVYLCASSLVQHTEAFFGQGTRLTVV.

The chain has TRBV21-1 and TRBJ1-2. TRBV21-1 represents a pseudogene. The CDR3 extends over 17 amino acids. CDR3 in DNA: TGTGCCAGCAGCAAAGGTCGGGGGCAACAGGGTTGGGGTGGCTACACCTTC. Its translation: CASSKGRGQQGWGGYTF.

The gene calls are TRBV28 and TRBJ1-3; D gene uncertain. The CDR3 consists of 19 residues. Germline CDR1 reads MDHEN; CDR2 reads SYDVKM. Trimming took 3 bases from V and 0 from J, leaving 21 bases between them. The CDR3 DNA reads TGTGCCAGCAGTTTTCACCCCCCATTTAGCAGCGACTCTGGAAACACCATATATTTT. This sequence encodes CASSFHPPFSSDSGNTIYF.

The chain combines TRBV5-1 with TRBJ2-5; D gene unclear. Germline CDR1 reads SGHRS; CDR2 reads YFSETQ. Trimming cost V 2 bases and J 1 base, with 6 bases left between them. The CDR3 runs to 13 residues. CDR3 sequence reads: CASSFTGQETQYF. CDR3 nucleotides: TGCGCCAGCAGCTTTACCGGCCAAGAGACCCAGTACTTC. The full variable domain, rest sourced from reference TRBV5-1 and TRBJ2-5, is KAGVTQTPRYLIKTRGQQVTLSCSPISGHRSVSWYQQTPGQGLQFLFEYFSETQRNKGNFPGRFSGRQFSNSRSEMNVSTLELGDSALYLCASSFTGQETQYFGPGTRLLVL.

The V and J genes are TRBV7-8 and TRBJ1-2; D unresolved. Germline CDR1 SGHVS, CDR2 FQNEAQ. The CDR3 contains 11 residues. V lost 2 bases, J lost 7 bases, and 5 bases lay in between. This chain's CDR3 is CASSLNAGYTF. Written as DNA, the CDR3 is TGTGCCAGCAGCTTAAACGCTGGCTACACCTTC.

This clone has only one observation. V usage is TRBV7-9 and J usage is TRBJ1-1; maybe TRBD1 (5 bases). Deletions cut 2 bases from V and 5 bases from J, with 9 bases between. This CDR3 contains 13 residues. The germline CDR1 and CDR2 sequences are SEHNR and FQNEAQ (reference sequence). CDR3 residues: CASSLQGLTEAFF. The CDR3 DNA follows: TGTGCCAGCAGCTTACAGGGTTTAACTGAAGCTTTCTTT. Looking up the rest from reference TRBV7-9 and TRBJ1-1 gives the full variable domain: DTGVSQNPRHKITKRGQNVTFRCDPISEHNRLYWYRQTLGQGPEFLTYFQNEAQLEKSRLLSDRFSAERPKGSFSTLEIQRTEQGDSAMYLCASSLQGLTEAFFGQGTRLTVV.

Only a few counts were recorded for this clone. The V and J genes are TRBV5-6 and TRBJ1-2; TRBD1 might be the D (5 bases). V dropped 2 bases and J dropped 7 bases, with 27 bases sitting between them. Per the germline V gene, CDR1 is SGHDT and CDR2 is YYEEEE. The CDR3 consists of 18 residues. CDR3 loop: CASSFSTPGIYFSGGYTF. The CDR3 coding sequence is TGTGCCAGCAGCTTTTCAACCCCAGGGATATATTTCAGTGGTGGCTACACCTTC.

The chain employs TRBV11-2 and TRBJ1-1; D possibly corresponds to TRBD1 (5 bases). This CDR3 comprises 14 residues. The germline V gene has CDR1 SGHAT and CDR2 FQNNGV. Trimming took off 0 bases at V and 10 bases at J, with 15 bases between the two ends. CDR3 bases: TGTGCCAGCAGCTTAGATCTCGTCGGGGGAGCAGCTTTCTTT. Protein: CASSLDLVGGAAFF.

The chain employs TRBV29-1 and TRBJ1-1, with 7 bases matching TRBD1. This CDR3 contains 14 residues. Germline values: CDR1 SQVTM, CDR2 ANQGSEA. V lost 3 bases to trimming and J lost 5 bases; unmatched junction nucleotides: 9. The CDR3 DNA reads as TGCAGCGTTGAGACAGGGTCGGATTGGACTGAAGCTTTCTTT. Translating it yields CSVETGSDWTEAFF.

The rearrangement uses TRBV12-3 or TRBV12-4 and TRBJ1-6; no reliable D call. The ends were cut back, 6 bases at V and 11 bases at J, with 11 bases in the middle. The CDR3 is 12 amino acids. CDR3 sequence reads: CASRLGEAPLHF. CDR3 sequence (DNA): TGTGCCAGCAGACTGGGCGAGGCACCCCTCCACTTT.